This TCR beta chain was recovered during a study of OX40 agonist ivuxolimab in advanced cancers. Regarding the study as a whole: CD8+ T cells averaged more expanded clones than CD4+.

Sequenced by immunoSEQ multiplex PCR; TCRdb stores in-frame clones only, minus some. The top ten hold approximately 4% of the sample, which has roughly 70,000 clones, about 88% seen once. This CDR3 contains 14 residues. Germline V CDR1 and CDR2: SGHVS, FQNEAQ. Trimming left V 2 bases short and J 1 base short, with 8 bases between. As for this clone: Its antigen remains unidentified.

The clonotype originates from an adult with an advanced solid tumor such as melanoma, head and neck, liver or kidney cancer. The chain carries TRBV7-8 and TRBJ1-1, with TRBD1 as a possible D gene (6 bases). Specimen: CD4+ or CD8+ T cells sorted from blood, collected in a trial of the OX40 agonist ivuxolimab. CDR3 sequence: CASSLNRANTEAFF. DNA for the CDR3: TGTGCCAGCAGCTTAAACAGGGCGAACACTGAAGCTTTCTTT.